What follows describes a single T cell receptor (beta chain). The CDR3 is 15 residues long. The ends were cut back, 1 base at V and 0 bases at J, with 10 bases in the middle. Germline V gene lookup returns CDR1 MNHNS and CDR2 SASEGT. The sample originates from a study of technical replicates of blood from several donors. TCRdb's copy holds only in-frame clones and misses some; the assay was immunoSEQ multiplex PCR. The profile shows approximately 85,000 clones, about 90% of them singletons. V gene TRBV6-1 combines with J gene TRBJ2-7; no definite D call. Sequencing was performed on T cells isolated from PBMCs. This receptor was identified in a human donor in good health. CDR3 coding DNA: TGTGCCAGCAGTGAAGGGGCAGCCACCTCCTACGAGCAGTACTTC. Translation: CASSEGAATSYEQYF.